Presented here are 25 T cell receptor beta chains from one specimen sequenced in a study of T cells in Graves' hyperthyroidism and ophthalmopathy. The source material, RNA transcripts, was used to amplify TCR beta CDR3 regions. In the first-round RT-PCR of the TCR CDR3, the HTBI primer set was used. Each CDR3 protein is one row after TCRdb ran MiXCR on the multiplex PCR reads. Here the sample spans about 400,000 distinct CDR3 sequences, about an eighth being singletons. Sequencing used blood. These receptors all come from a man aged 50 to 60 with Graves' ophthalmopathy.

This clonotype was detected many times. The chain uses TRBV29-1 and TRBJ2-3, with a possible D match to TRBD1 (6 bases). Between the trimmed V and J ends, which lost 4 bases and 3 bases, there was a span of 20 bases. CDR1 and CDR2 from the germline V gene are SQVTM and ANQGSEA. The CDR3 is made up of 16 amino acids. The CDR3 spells CSVGQGTNYPTDTQYF. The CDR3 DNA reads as TGCAGCGTTGGCCAGGGGACCAACTACCCGACAGATACGCAGTATTTT.

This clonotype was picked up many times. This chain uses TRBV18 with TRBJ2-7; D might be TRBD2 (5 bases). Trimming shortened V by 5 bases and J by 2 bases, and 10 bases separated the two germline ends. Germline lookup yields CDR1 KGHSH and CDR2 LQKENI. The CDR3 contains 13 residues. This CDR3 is CASSSDGTYEQYF. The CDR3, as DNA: TGTGCCAGCTCATCGGACGGGACCTACGAGCAGTACTTC.

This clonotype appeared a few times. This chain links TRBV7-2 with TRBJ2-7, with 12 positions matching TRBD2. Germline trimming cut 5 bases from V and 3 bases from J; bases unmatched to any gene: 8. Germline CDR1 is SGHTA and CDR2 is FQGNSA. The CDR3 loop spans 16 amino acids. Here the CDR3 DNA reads TGTGCCAGCAGCACTCCCGGACTAGCGGGAATCTACGAGCAGTACTTC. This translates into CASSTPGLAGIYEQYF.

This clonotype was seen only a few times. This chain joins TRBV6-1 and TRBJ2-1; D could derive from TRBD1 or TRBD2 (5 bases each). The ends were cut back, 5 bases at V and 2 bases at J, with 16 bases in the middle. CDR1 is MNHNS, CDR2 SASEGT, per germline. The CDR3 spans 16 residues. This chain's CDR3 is CASSHTVGGPYNEQFF. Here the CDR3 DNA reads TGTGCCAGCAGTCACACGGTTGGGGGACCCTACAATGAGCAGTTCTTC.

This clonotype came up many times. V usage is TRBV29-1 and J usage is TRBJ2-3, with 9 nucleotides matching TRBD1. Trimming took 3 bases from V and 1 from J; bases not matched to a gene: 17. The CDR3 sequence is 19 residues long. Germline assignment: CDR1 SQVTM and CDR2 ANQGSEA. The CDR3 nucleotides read TGCAGCGTTGATTCCGGGACAGGGTCGATTCGGGGTGGCACAGATACGCAGTATTTT. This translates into CSVDSGTGSIRGGTDTQYF.

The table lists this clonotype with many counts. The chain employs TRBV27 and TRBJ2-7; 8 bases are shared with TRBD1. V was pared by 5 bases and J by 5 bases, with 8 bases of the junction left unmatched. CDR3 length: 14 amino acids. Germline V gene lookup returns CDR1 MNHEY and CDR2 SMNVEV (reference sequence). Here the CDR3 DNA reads TGTGCCAGCAGTGCCGCGACAGGGGCCCACGAGCAGTACTTC. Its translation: CASSAATGAHEQYF.

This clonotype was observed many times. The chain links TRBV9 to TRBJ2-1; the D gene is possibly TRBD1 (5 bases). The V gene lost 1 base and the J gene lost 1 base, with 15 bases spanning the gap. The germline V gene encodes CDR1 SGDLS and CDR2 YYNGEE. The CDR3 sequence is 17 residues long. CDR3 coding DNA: TGTGCCAGCAGCGTAATAGCTACAGGCCGTTCCTACAATGAGCAGTTCTTC. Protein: CASSVIATGRSYNEQFF.

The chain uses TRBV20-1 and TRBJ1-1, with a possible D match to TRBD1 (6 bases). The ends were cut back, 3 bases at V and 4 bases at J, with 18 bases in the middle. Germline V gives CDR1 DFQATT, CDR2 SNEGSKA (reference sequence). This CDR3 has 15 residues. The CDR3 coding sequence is TGCAGTGCTAGCAAGCTGGGGAGGGGGAGCACTGAAGCTTTCTTT. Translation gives CSASKLGRGSTEAFF.

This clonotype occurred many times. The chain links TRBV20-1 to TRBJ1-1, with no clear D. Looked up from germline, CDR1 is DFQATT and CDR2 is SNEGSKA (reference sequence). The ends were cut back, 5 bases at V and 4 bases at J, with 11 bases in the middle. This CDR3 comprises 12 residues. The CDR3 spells CSAGAGSTEAFF. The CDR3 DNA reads TGCAGTGCTGGCGCGGGGAGCACTGAAGCTTTCTTT.

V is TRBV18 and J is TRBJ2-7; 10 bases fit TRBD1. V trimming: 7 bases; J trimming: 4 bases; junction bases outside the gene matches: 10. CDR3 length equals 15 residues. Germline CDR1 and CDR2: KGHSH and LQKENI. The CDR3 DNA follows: TGTGCCAGCTACCCTAGGGACAGGGGAGCGTACGAGCAGTACTTC. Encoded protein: CASYPRDRGAYEQYF. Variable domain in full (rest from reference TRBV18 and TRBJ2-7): NAGVMQNPRHLVRRRGQEARLRCSPMKGHSHVYWYRQLPEEGLKFMVYLQKENIIDESGMPKERFSAEFPKEGPSILRIQQVVRGDSAAYFCASYPRDRGAYEQYFGPGTRLTVT.

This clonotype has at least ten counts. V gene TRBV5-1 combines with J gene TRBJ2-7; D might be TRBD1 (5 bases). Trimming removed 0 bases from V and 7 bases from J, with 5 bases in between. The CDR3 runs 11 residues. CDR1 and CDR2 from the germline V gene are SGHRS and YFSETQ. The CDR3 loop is CASSLDREQYF. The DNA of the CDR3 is TGCGCCAGCAGCTTGGACAGGGAGCAGTACTTC.

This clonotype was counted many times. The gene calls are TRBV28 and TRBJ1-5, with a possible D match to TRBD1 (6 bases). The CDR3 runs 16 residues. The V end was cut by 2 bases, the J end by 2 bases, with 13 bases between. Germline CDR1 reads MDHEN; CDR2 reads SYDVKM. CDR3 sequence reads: CASSLGQFLGNQPQHF. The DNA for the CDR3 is TGTGCCAGCAGTTTAGGACAGTTTTTGGGCAATCAGCCCCAGCATTTT.

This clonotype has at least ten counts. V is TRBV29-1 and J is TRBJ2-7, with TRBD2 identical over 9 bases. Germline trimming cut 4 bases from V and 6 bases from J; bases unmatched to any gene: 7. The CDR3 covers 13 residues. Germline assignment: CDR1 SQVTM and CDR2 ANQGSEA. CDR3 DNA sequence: TGCAGCGTTGCCGCTAGCGGGATCTCCGAGCAGTACTTC. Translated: CSVAASGISEQYF.

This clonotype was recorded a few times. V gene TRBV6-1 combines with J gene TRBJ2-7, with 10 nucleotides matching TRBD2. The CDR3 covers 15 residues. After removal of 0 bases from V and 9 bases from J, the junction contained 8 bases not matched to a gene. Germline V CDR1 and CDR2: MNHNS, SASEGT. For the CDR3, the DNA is TGTGCCAGCAGTGAAGCTGTGTCTAGCGGGGGCAGGCAGTACTTC. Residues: CASSEAVSSGGRQYF.

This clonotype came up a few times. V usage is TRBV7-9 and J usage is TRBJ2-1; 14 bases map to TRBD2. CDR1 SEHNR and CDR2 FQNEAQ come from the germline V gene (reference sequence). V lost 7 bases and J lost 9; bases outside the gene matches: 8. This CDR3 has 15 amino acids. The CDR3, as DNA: TGTGCCAGCAACCCGGGACTAGCGGGAGCCGGTGAGCAGTTCTTC. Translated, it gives CASNPGLAGAGEQFF.

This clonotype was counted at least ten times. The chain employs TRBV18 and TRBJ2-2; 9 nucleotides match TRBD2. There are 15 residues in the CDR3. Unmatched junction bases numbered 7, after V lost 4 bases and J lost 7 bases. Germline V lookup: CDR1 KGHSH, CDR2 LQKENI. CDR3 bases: TGTGCCAGCTCACTCATAGCGGGAGCGAACGGGGAGCTGTTTTTT. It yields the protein CASSLIAGANGELFF.

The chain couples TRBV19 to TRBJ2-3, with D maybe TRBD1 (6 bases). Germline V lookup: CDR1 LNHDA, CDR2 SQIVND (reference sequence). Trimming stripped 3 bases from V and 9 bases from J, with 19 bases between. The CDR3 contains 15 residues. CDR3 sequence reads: CASSIFGQETGTQYF. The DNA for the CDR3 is TGTGCCAGTAGTATCTTTGGGCAGGAGACAGGCACGCAGTATTTT.

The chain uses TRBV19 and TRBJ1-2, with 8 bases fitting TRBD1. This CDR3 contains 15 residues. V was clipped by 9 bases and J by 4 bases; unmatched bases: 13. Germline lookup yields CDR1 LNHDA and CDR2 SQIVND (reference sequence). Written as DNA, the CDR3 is TGTGCCAGCAATTTTGGACAGGGTCTGGTCTATGGCTACACCTTC. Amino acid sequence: CASNFGQGLVYGYTF.

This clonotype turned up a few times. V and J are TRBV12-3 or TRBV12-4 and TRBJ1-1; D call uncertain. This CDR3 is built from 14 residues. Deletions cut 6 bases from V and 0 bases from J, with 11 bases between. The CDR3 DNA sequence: TGTGCCAGCAGCCCGACGGAAATGAACACTGAAGCTTTCTTT. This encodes CASSPTEMNTEAFF.

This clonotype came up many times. CDR3 sequence: CASRGKDPSSYNEQFF. CDR3 nucleotides: TGTGCCAGCAGGGGAAAGGACCCGAGCTCCTACAATGAGCAGTTCTTC. The chain couples TRBV7-8 to TRBJ2-1; D remains unclear. Trimming left V 6 bases short and J 0 bases short, with 15 bases between. The CDR3 extends over 16 amino acids. Germline V CDR1 and CDR2: SGHVS, FQNEAQ.

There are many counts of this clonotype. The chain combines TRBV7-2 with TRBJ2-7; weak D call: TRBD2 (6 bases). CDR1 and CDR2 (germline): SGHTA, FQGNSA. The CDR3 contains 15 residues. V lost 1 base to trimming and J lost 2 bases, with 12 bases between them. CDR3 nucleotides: TGTGCCAGCAGCTTAGTTGGCGGGAAGACCTACGAGCAGTACTTC. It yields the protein CASSLVGGKTYEQYF.

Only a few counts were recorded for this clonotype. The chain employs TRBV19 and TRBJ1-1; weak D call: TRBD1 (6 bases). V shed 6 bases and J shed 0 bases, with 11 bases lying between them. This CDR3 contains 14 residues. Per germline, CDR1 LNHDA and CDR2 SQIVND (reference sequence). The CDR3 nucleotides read TGTGCCAGTAGCCGGGACACCGTGAACACTGAAGCTTTCTTT. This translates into CASSRDTVNTEAFF. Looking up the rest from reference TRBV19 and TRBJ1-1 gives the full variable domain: DGGITQSPKYLFRKEGQNVTLSCEQNLNHDAMYWYRQDPGQGLRLIYYSQIVNDFQKGDIAEGYSVSREKKESFPLTVTSAQKNPTAFYLCASSRDTVNTEAFFGQGTRLTVV.

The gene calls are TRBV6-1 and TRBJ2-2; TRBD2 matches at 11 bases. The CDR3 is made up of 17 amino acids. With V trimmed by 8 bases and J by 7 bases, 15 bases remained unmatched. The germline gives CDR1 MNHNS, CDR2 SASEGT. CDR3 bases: TGTGCCAGCCGCTCTGGAACTAGCGGGAGAGGTGGCGGGGAGCTGTTTTTT. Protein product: CASRSGTSGRGGGELFF.

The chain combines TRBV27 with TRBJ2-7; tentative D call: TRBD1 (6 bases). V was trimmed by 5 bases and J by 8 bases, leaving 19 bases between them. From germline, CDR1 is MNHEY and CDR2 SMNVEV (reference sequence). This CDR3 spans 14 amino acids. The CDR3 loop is CASSKDRFSRKQYF. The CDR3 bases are TGTGCCAGCAGTAAAGACAGGTTTTCCAGGAAGCAGTACTTC.

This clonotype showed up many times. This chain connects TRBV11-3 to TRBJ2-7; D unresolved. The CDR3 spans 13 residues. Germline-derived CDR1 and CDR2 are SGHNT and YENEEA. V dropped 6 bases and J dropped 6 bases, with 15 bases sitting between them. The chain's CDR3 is CASSFKEGVEQYF. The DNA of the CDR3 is TGTGCCAGCAGTTTCAAGGAAGGAGTCGAGCAGTACTTC.